This T cell receptor beta chain was found in a study of blood T cell repertoires in COVID-19. Looking at the study overall: COVID-19 samples, acute and convalescent, were from the United States, Italy and Spain. The analysed material was cDNA or gDNA that came from T cells, B-cell-depleted T cells, or PBMCs.

CDR3 size: 14 residues. Trimming cost V 9 bases and J 0 bases, with 12 bases left between them. In germline, CDR1 is ENHRY, CDR2 SYGVKD. In the original workflow: Reference gene primer amplification gave nucleated cell count estimates. Sequencing was performed with immunoSEQ multiplex PCR; in TCRdb, only in-frame clones are kept and a portion is missing. The V and J calls and clone size were taken over from that table, and D and trimming were inferred from the DNA. The sample lists about 58,000 clones; 80% to 95% were seen once. This chain links TRBV10-3 with TRBJ1-3, with D possibly being TRBD1 (5 bases). The sequence was obtained from a man aged 45-60 years with active COVID-19. Sequencing was performed on peripheral blood. CDR3 nucleotides: TGTGCCATGTCGCGGGACCACTCTGGAAACACCATATATTTT. Its protein is CAMSRDHSGNTIYF.